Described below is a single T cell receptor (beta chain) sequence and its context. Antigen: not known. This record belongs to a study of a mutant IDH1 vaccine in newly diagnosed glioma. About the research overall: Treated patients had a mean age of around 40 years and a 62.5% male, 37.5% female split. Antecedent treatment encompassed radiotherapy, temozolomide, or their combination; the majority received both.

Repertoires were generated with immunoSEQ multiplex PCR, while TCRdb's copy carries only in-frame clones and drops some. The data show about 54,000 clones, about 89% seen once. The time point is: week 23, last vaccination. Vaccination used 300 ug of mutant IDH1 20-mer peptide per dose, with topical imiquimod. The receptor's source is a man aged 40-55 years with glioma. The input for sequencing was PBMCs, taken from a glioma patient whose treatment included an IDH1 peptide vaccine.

CDR3 in amino acids: CASLAGGSETQYF. The CDR3 DNA sequence: TGTGCCAGTTTAGCGGGAGGCAGCGAGACCCAGTACTTC. The genes are TRBV19 and TRBJ2-5; the match to TRBD2 covers 10 bases. The V gene's germline CDR1 is LNHDA and CDR2 SQIVND (reference sequence). The CDR3 sequence is 13 residues long. Trimming removed 8 bases from V and 5 bases from J; junction bases left unmatched: 5.